This T cell receptor (beta chain) was sequenced in a study of Ad26.COV2.S vaccination and SARS-CoV-2 variants. Study results and limitations: Comparability of non-spike TCR breadth was observed across vaccine and placebo recipients. Vaccine recipients surpassed placebo recipients in spike-specific TCR breadth.

Using immunoSEQ multiplex PCR, the repertoire was profiled, and TCRdb retains in-frame clones only, with some absent. The sample contains around 350,000 clones, approximately 81% of which appear only once. This CDR3 comprises 17 residues. With V trimmed by 6 bases and J by 2 bases, 9 bases remained unmatched. Germline V gene sequence: CDR1 LNHDA, CDR2 SQIVND (reference sequence). Remarks on this clone: Its target is unknown.

Noted treatment: roughly 20 received Ad26.COV2.S at low or high dose, single or two shots; about 5 received placebo; per-sample allocation not given. Sampling happened 63 days after the first vaccine or placebo injection. Sequencing was performed on peripheral blood, taken in a trial of Ad26.COV2.S vaccine versus placebo. The TCR comes from a person aged 18-60 years who received the Ad26.COV2.S COVID-19 vaccine or a placebo. The chain uses TRBV19 and TRBJ1-6, with TRBD1 identical over 8 bases. DNA for the CDR3: TGTGCCAGTAGCAGAGGGACAGGAGCTGCCTATAATTCACCCCTCCACTTT. It specifies CASSRGTGAAYNSPLHF.